The 3 T cell receptor beta chains below all came from one sample that was sequenced in a study of blood T cell repertoires in COVID-19. TCRdb keeps only in-frame clones here, not all; method: immunoSEQ multiplex PCR. The table shows about 410,000 clones, with 86% occurring only once. The sample comprised peripheral blood. The origin of the receptors is a woman in her twenties or thirties with active or convalescent COVID-19.

This chain joins TRBV7-9 and TRBJ2-7; 7 bases match TRBD1. V was pared by 6 bases and J by 2 bases, with 7 bases of the junction left unmatched. CDR3 length equals 14 residues. Germline V lookup: CDR1 SEHNR, CDR2 FQNEAQ (reference sequence). CDR3 in amino acids: CASSSWDRAYEQYF. Here the CDR3 DNA reads TGTGCCAGCAGTTCTTGGGACAGAGCCTACGAGCAGTACTTC. The full variable domain, in which reference TRBV7-9 and TRBJ2-7 provide the parts outside the CDR3, is DTGVSQNPRHKITKRGQNVTFRCDPISEHNRLYWYRQTLGQGPEFLTYFQNEAQLEKSRLLSDRFSAERPKGSFSTLEIQRTEQGDSAMYLCASSSWDRAYEQYFGPGTRLTVT.

V is TRBV9 and J is TRBJ1-2, with TRBD1 as a possible D gene (6 bases). The CDR3 is 14 residues long. Germline V lookup: CDR1 SGDLS, CDR2 YYNGEE. The ends were cut back, 0 bases at V and 8 bases at J, with 14 bases in the middle. CDR3 sequence (DNA): TGTGCCAGCAGCGTAGACCTGACAGGACTCGGCTACACCTTC. Its translation: CASSVDLTGLGYTF. Together with reference TRBV9 and TRBJ1-2, the CDR3 gives the full variable domain: DSGVTQTPKHLITATGQRVTLRCSPRSGDLSVYWYQQSLDQGLQFLIQYYNGEERAKGNILERFSAQQFPDLHSELNLSSLELGDSALYFCASSVDLTGLGYTFGSGTRLTVV.

This chain links TRBV6-1 with TRBJ1-2; 7 nucleotides line up with TRBD1. J was trimmed by 4 bases and V by 0 bases; bases with no gene match: 11. The length of the CDR3 is 17 residues. CDR1 and CDR2 from the germline V gene are MNHNS and SASEGT. CDR3 DNA sequence: TGTGCCAGCAGTGAAGCATCGTTCGACAGGGCCCTCTATGGCTACACCTTC. The encoded protein is CASSEASFDRALYGYTF.